Below are 23 T cell receptor beta chains sequenced from a single sample in a study of Ad26.COV2.S vaccination and SARS-CoV-2 variants. Treatment described: some 20 received Ad26.COV2.S at low or high dose, single or two shots; 5 received placebo; per-sample allocation not given. Material that was analyzed had been drawn on day 63 after the first vaccine or placebo injection. TCRdb's table, derived via immunoSEQ multiplex PCR, lists solely in-frame clones and lacks some. The sample lists about 400,000 clones; approximately 83% were seen once. The specimen comprised peripheral blood, sampled in a trial of Ad26.COV2.S vaccine versus placebo. The source of these receptors is a person aged 18 to 65 who received the Ad26.COV2.S COVID-19 vaccine or a placebo.

The chain has TRBV6-5 and TRBJ1-2; 7 positions agree with TRBD1. Per germline, CDR1 MNHEY and CDR2 SVGAGI. J was trimmed by 7 bases and V by 5 bases; bases with no gene match: 7. This CDR3 comprises 13 residues. CDR3 in amino acids: CASSPTGFFGYTF. CDR3 DNA: TGTGCCAGCAGTCCGACAGGGTTTTTTGGCTACACCTTC.

V usage is TRBV5-4 and J usage is TRBJ2-5; D is uncertain. Germline CDR1 is SGHNT and CDR2 is YYREEE (reference sequence). This CDR3 spans 13 amino acids. V lost 0 bases and J 5 bases, leaving 8 bases between the germline ends. CDR3 DNA sequence: TGTGCCAGCAGCTTGGAGGGCCGGGAGACCCAGTACTTC. Translating it yields CASSLEGRETQYF.

DNA of the CDR3: TGTGCCAGCTCACCACTTGGGGGCCAAACTAATGAAAAACTGTTTTTT. Translation: CASSPLGGQTNEKLFF. This chain connects TRBV18 to TRBJ1-4, with a possible D match to TRBD1 (6 bases). Germline V gives CDR1 KGHSH, CDR2 LQKENI. The CDR3 loop spans 16 amino acids. With 1 base removed from V and 1 base from J, the gap between germline ends came to 10 bases.

This chain connects TRBV30 to TRBJ2-7, with TRBD1 matching over 9 bases. The CDR3 is 14 amino acids. V shed 4 bases, J shed 6 bases, and the junction held 10 bases outside the gene matches. Germline CDR1 and CDR2: GTSNPN and SVGIG (reference sequence). This CDR3 reads CAWNPGTGILEQYF. CDR3 nucleotides: TGTGCCTGGAATCCCGGGACAGGGATTCTCGAGCAGTACTTC.

This clone was observed a few times. This sequence joins TRBV2 and TRBJ2-1; 9 bases line up with TRBD2. With V trimmed by 6 bases and J by 9 bases, 3 bases remained unmatched. Germline CDR1 SNHLY, CDR2 FYNNEI. This CDR3 comprises 12 residues. CDR3 sequence reads: CASSPLAGEQFF. In nucleotides, the CDR3 is TGTGCCAGCAGCCCACTAGCGGGTGAGCAGTTCTTC.

V and J are TRBV6-5 and TRBJ1-3, with D uncertain. Per germline, CDR1 MNHEY and CDR2 SVGAGI. The CDR3 is made up of 15 amino acids. Trimming removed 7 bases at V and 0 bases at J, with 13 bases between. CDR3 region: CASKETGSSGNTIYF. DNA for the CDR3: TGTGCCAGCAAGGAGACGGGCAGCTCTGGAAACACCATATATTTT.

In this sample, this clone turned up once. The chain joins TRBV5-6 to TRBJ2-7; maybe TRBD1 (5 bases). The V gene's germline CDR1 is SGHDT and CDR2 YYEEEE. V gave up 3 bases and J gave up 0 bases, with 10 bases separating them. The CDR3 spans 14 residues. The CDR3 region has the DNA TGTGCCAGCAGCTCTGGACAACTCTCCTACGAGCAGTACTTC. It specifies CASSSGQLSYEQYF. The variable domain in full, completed from reference TRBV5-6 and TRBJ2-7, reads DAGVTQSPTHLIKTRGQQVTLRCSPKSGHDTVSWYQQALGQGPQFIFQYYEEEERQRGNFPDRFSGHQFPNYSSELNVNALLLGDSALYLCASSSGQLSYEQYFGPGTRLTVT.

About this clone itself: This sample includes further DNA sequences coding for the same CDR3. The chain uses TRBV7-9 and TRBJ1-2, with 7 nucleotides matching TRBD1. The CDR3 loop spans 13 amino acids. V lost 3 bases, J lost 8 bases, and 6 bases stayed unmatched. Germline loops: CDR1 SEHNR, CDR2 FQNEAQ (reference sequence). As DNA, the CDR3 is TGTGCCAGCAGCTTGAGGCAGGGGGACGGCTACACCTTC. Protein: CASSLRQGDGYTF.

This clone has more than one count but fewer than ten. The chain employs TRBV12-3 or TRBV12-4 and TRBJ2-7, with D perhaps assigned TRBD1 or TRBD2 (5 bases each). V lost 3 bases, J lost 5 bases, and 11 bases lay in between. The CDR3 sequence is 13 residues long. DNA of the CDR3: TGTGCCAGCAGTTTTGGGGGAAACCACGAGCAGTACTTC. Translating it yields CASSFGGNHEQYF.

The rearrangement uses TRBV7-8 and TRBJ2-3; maybe TRBD1 (6 bases). The V gene lost 2 bases and the J gene lost 8 bases, with 11 bases spanning the gap. Germline CDR1 and CDR2: SGHVS and FQNEAQ. This CDR3 contains 13 residues. CDR3 loop: CASSLQVGATQYF. DNA of the CDR3: TGTGCCAGCAGCTTACAAGTGGGGGCTACGCAGTATTTT.

The J gene is TRBJ2-1, the V gene TRBV30, with 8 positions matching TRBD2. There are 13 residues in the CDR3. With V trimmed by 2 bases and J by 4 bases, 1 base remained unmatched. Germline V gene lookup returns CDR1 GTSNPN and CDR2 SVGIG (reference sequence). CDR3 DNA sequence: TGTGCCTGGAGTATAGCGGGATACAATGAGCAGTTCTTC. This codes for CAWSIAGYNEQFF.

The chain is built from TRBV7-9 and TRBJ2-1, with 8 bases fitting TRBD2. Trimming at V came to 2 bases and at J to 2 bases, leaving 5 bases not matched to a gene. Germline values: CDR1 SEHNR, CDR2 FQNEAQ (reference sequence). The CDR3 runs to 16 residues. The CDR3 region has the DNA TGTGCCAGCAGCTTATATACGGGAGGGACCTACAATGAGCAGTTCTTC. Residues: CASSLYTGGTYNEQFF. Combining the CDR3 with reference TRBV7-9 and TRBJ2-1 gives the whole variable domain DTGVSQNPRHKITKRGQNVTFRCDPISEHNRLYWYRQTLGQGPEFLTYFQNEAQLEKSRLLSDRFSAERPKGSFSTLEIQRTEQGDSAMYLCASSLYTGGTYNEQFFGPGTRLTVL.

The rearrangement links TRBV15 to TRBJ1-2; no clear D gene. The CDR3 contains 18 residues. The germline V gene encodes CDR1 LNHNV and CDR2 YYDKDF (reference sequence). V was clipped by 0 bases and J by 8 bases, with 25 bases between them. CDR3 region: CATSRDQKMNGRGSGYTF. The CDR3 DNA sequence: TGTGCCACCAGCAGAGATCAGAAGATGAACGGAAGAGGCTCCGGCTACACCTTC. The full variable domain, completed using reference TRBV15 and TRBJ1-2, is DAMVIQNPRYQVTQFGKPVTLSCSQTLNHNVMYWYQQKSSQAPKLLFHYYDKDFNNEADTPDNFQSRRPNTSFCFLDIRSPGLGDTAMYLCATSRDQKMNGRGSGYTFGSGTRLTVV.

The rearrangement joins TRBV2 to TRBJ1-5; possible D gene TRBD1, 6 bases. V was clipped by 6 bases and J by 7 bases, with 22 bases between them. Per germline, CDR1 SNHLY and CDR2 FYNNEI. The CDR3 covers 16 residues. The CDR3 nucleotides read TGTGCCAGCAGCGGGATCGGGACGCGGGGGGCCCAGCCCCAGCATTTT. Protein product: CASSGIGTRGAQPQHF. Full variable domain (outside the CDR3, taken from reference TRBV2 and TRBJ1-5): EPEVTQTPSHQVTQMGQEVILRCVPISNHLYFYWYRQILGQKVEFLVSFYNNEISEKSEIFDDQFSVERPDGSNFTLKIRSTKLEDSAMYFCASSGIGTRGAQPQHFGDGTRLSIL.

The rearrangement links TRBV11-3 to TRBJ2-7; D is unclear. Germline assignment: CDR1 SGHNT and CDR2 YENEEA. The CDR3 consists of 12 residues. V was clipped by 5 bases and J by 7 bases, with 12 bases between them. CDR3 sequence (DNA): TGTGCCAGCAGCCTGTCCGGTCGGGAGCAGTACTTC. This sequence encodes CASSLSGREQYF.

This clone was observed a single time. The genes are TRBV18 and TRBJ1-1; a weak D match, TRBD1 (6 bases). CDR3 size: 16 residues. Germline CDR1 reads KGHSH; CDR2 reads LQKENI. The V end was cut by 2 bases, the J end by 0 bases, with 13 bases between. The DNA of the CDR3 is TGTGCCAGCTCACCATTTGGGGGCGTTATGAACACTGAAGCTTTCTTT. Encoded protein: CASSPFGGVMNTEAFF.

The chain combines TRBV29-1 with TRBJ2-1, with D perhaps TRBD2 (5 bases). The germline V gene has CDR1 SQVTM and CDR2 ANQGSEA. The CDR3 runs 13 residues. V was trimmed by 4 bases and J by 6 bases, leaving 13 bases between them. CDR3 in DNA: TGCAGCGTTGTGGGAGTTCCAGGCAATGAGCAGTTCTTC. It codes for CSVVGVPGNEQFF.

V usage is TRBV10-1 and J usage is TRBJ2-2; 12 nucleotides agree with TRBD2. After removal of 3 bases from V and 6 bases from J, the junction contained 8 bases not matched to a gene. The CDR3 is made up of 17 amino acids. The V gene's germline CDR1 is WNHNN and CDR2 SYGVQD (reference sequence). The CDR3, as DNA: TGCGCCAGCAGTGACCCCCTATCTAGCGGGAGGGCCGGGGAGCTGTTTTTT. This sequence encodes CASSDPLSSGRAGELFF.

The chain carries TRBV9 and TRBJ2-5; D is ambiguous. The CDR3 length is 18 residues. Deletions cut 4 bases from V and 4 bases from J, with 26 bases between. Germline V gives CDR1 SGDLS, CDR2 YYNGEE. CDR3 sequence (DNA): TGTGCCAGCAGCCCCGATAATGGAGTCTCCTTGGGCAGAGAGACCCAGTACTTC. This translates into CASSPDNGVSLGRETQYF.

The V and J genes are TRBV28 and TRBJ1-1; D remains ambiguous. The CDR3 has 14 residues. Per germline, CDR1 MDHEN and CDR2 SYDVKM. V lost 5 bases, J lost 0 bases, and 10 bases lay in between. In DNA, the CDR3 is TGTGCCAGCAGTGACAACCCGATGAACACTGAAGCTTTCTTT. Translation: CASSDNPMNTEAFF.

The CDR3 DNA is TGTGCCAGCAGCGTACGACTAGATTCCCCTCTCGAGCAGTACTTC. Translated, it gives CASSVRLDSPLEQYF. The V gene is TRBV21-1, the J gene TRBJ2-7; the table's D call, TRBD2, was not checked against the DNA. TRBV21-1 has pseudogene status. The CDR3 length is 15 residues.

The DNA for the CDR3 is TGCGCCAGCAGTGCAGGGGATACGCAGTATTTT. Encoded protein: CASSAGDTQYF. V usage is TRBV10-1 and J usage is TRBJ2-3; the D gene is possibly TRBD1 (5 bases). This CDR3 has 11 amino acids. Germline lookup yields CDR1 WNHNN and CDR2 SYGVQD (reference sequence). Trimming left V 4 bases short and J 6 bases short, with 5 bases between.

The rearrangement links TRBV5-5 to TRBJ1-2; D not certain. The V and J ends lost 4 bases and 0 bases respectively, with 10 bases between them. Per germline, CDR1 SGHKS and CDR2 YYEKEE (reference sequence). CDR3 size: 14 residues. CDR3 sequence: CASSQQGANYGYTF. DNA for the CDR3: TGTGCCAGCAGCCAACAAGGAGCTAACTATGGCTACACCTTC.